This passage covers 23 T cell receptor beta chains from one sample sequenced in a study of response to subunit inactivated influenza vaccine. Each CDR3 protein is one row after TCRdb ran MiXCR on the RT-PCR reads. The sample yields 400,000 to 550,000 distinct CDR3 sequences, 25% seen once. The specimen was CD4+ T cells sorted from PBMCs, collected 4 to 6 days after vaccination. Receptors originate from a man between 50 and 59 years old who received an inactivated influenza vaccine.

The chain employs TRBV7-2 and TRBJ2-4, with 7 bases that match TRBD1. The CDR3 has 15 residues. Germline V lookup: CDR1 SGHTA, CDR2 FQGNSA. V dropped 4 bases and J dropped 4; count of bases not matched to a gene: 7. The CDR3 DNA reads TGTGCCAGCAGCTCCCCGGGACAGAAGAAAAACATTCAGTACTTC. Translated, it gives CASSSPGQKKNIQYF.

The rearrangement links TRBV6-1 to TRBJ1-6; D is perhaps TRBD1 (6 bases). The CDR3 sequence is 15 residues long. Germline V gives CDR1 MNHNS, CDR2 SASEGT. Deletions cut 4 bases from V and 12 bases from J, with 19 bases between. The CDR3 loop reads CASSGTEPYTGPLHF. As DNA, the CDR3 is TGTGCCAGCAGTGGGACAGAGCCCTATACTGGACCCCTCCACTTT.

This clonotype was found a few times. The chain combines TRBV9 with TRBJ2-7; D gene unclear. From germline, CDR1 is SGDLS and CDR2 YYNGEE. The CDR3 consists of 17 residues. The V gene lost 4 bases and the J gene lost 2 bases, with 22 bases spanning the gap. CDR3 in amino acids: CASSLSSTTLFAYEQYF. CDR3 DNA sequence: TGTGCCAGCAGCCTCTCAAGTACGACTCTTTTCGCCTACGAGCAGTACTTC.

This clonotype was picked up a small number of times. The chain has TRBV7-9 and TRBJ2-7; 9 bases map to TRBD1. Germline assignment: CDR1 SEHNR and CDR2 FQNEAQ (reference sequence). The CDR3 spans 16 residues. With V trimmed by 8 bases and J by 4 bases, 15 bases remained unmatched. The chain's CDR3 is CASGFPPGTGNYEQYF. The CDR3 coding sequence is TGTGCCAGCGGGTTTCCCCCCGGGACAGGGAATTACGAGCAGTACTTC.

The chain is built from TRBV6-2 or TRBV6-3 and TRBJ2-1, with 16 nucleotides matching TRBD2. The CDR3 is made up of 19 amino acids. Unmatched junction bases numbered 13, after V lost 4 bases and J lost 7 bases. CDR1 is MNHEY and CDR2 is SVGEGT in the germline V gene. CDR3: CASSSRPGTSGRALNEQFF. CDR3 nucleotides: TGTGCCAGCAGTTCACGTCCCGGGACTAGCGGGAGGGCCCTAAATGAGCAGTTCTTC.

In this sample, this clonotype turned up a few times. This chain connects TRBV7-9 to TRBJ2-1; D gene uncertain. Germline loops: CDR1 SEHNR, CDR2 FQNEAQ (reference sequence). V dropped 2 bases and J dropped 9 bases, with 11 bases sitting between them. The CDR3 is made up of 13 amino acids. The CDR3 DNA is TGTGCCAGCAGCTTAACCGGTACTGCTGAGCAGTTCTTC. Translating gives CASSLTGTAEQFF.

This clonotype appeared many times. The V and J genes are TRBV29-1 and TRBJ2-7; D remains ambiguous. Germline V CDR1 and CDR2: SQVTM, ANQGSEA. CDR3 size: 14 residues. V shed 4 bases and J shed 1 base, with 14 bases lying between them. In DNA form, the CDR3 reads TGCAGCGTTGTTAAGGCGGCTCATTCCTACGAGCAGTACTTC. Translation: CSVVKAAHSYEQYF.

The chain recombines TRBV20-1 with TRBJ2-3, with D tentatively TRBD2 (6 bases). V was clipped by 0 bases and J by 3 bases, with 13 bases between them. CDR1 is DFQATT and CDR2 is SNEGSKA in the germline V gene (reference sequence). The CDR3 runs to 15 residues. The CDR3 nucleotides read TGCAGTGCTAGAGACTTGACGGGAGTGACAGATACGCAGTATTTT. Translated, it gives CSARDLTGVTDTQYF.

The chain carries TRBV6-2 or TRBV6-3 and TRBJ2-6; D perhaps matches TRBD2 (5 bases). The CDR3 is 15 residues long. Trimming removed 3 bases at V and 1 base at J, with 7 bases between. Germline V lookup: CDR1 MNHEY, CDR2 SVGEGT. CDR3 in amino acids: CASSYPGSGANVLTF. The CDR3 DNA reads as TGTGCCAGCAGTTATCCGGGGTCTGGGGCCAACGTCCTGACTTTC.

This clonotype turned up a few times. This chain connects TRBV20-1 to TRBJ1-5, with a possible D match to TRBD1 (5 bases). CDR1 and CDR2 (germline): DFQATT, SNEGSKA (reference sequence). The CDR3 runs to 13 residues. Trimming left V 5 bases short and J 9 bases short, with 17 bases between. In DNA form, the CDR3 reads TGCAGTGCTCCCTCGGGGGGAGGTAGGCCCCAGCATTTT. Translation gives CSAPSGGGRPQHF.

This clonotype was seen a handful of times. The chain has TRBV7-2 and TRBJ2-1; no reliable D call. From germline, CDR1 is SGHTA and CDR2 FQGNSA. The CDR3 sequence is 16 residues long. Trimming took 0 bases from V and 2 from J, leaving 11 bases between them. CDR3 in DNA: TGTGCCAGCAGCTTAGCAGGCGGAGCCACCTACAATGAGCAGTTCTTC. Residues: CASSLAGGATYNEQFF.

The V call is TRBV20-1, the J call TRBJ2-1; D gene unclear. CDR1 is DFQATT, CDR2 SNEGSKA, per germline (reference sequence). The CDR3 consists of 16 residues. V lost 4 bases and J 0 bases, leaving 16 bases between the germline ends. This CDR3 reads CSAKGLIQSSYNEQFF. For the CDR3, the DNA is TGCAGTGCTAAGGGTCTTATTCAAAGCTCCTACAATGAGCAGTTCTTC.

This clonotype was seen a few times. This chain links TRBV29-1 with TRBJ2-2, with 10 bases identical to TRBD1. Germline V gene data show CDR1 as SQVTM and CDR2 as ANQGSEA. J was trimmed by 5 bases and V by 4 bases; bases with no gene match: 7. The CDR3 loop spans 15 amino acids. CDR3 protein: CSVGGTGVGTGELFF. CDR3 bases: TGCAGCGTTGGCGGGACAGGGGTTGGGACCGGGGAGCTGTTTTTT.

This clonotype was counted a few times. The chain carries TRBV7-8 and TRBJ2-3; 7 bases align to TRBD2. Germline V CDR1 and CDR2: SGHVS, FQNEAQ. V trimming: 1 base; J trimming: 1 base; junction bases outside the gene matches: 11. CDR3 size: 18 residues. CDR3 protein: CASSLVGSSGMGTDTQYF. CDR3 nucleotide sequence: TGTGCCAGCAGCTTAGTGGGATCTAGCGGCATGGGCACAGATACGCAGTATTTT. Full variable domain (outside the CDR3, taken from reference TRBV7-8 and TRBJ2-3): GAGVSQSPRYKVAKRGQDVALRCDPISGHVSLFWYQQALGQGPEFLTYFQNEAQLDKSGLPSDRFFAERPEGSVSTLKIQRTQQEDSAVYLCASSLVGSSGMGTDTQYFGPGTRLTVL.

The genes are TRBV7-2 and TRBJ2-3; perhaps TRBD2 as D (6 bases). Trimming left V 5 bases short and J 4 bases short, with 7 bases between. In germline, CDR1 is SGHTA, CDR2 FQGNSA. The CDR3 runs to 12 residues. CDR3 coding DNA: TGTGCCAGCAGCGGGGAGGCAGATACGCAGTATTTT. Translating it yields CASSGEADTQYF.

The genes are TRBV20-1 and TRBJ1-5, with unresolved D. V lost 6 bases, J lost 6 bases, and 12 bases lay in between. The CDR3 loop spans 12 amino acids. Germline V gene lookup returns CDR1 DFQATT and CDR2 SNEGSKA (reference sequence). This CDR3 is CSAPTSGQPQHF. The CDR3 coding sequence is TGCAGTGCGCCCACGTCGGGTCAGCCCCAGCATTTT.

This chain links TRBV24-1 with TRBJ1-5, with 10 bases lining up with TRBD1. The CDR3 length is 16 residues. The V segment lost 4 bases and the J segment 2 bases; nucleotides outside the gene matches: 4. CDR1 is KGHDR and CDR2 is SFDVKD in the germline V gene. CDR3 coding DNA: TGTGCCACCAGTGAGTCGACAGGGGGCGGCAATCAGCCCCAGCATTTT. This codes for CATSESTGGGNQPQHF.

This clonotype was observed a few times. The chain has TRBV12-3 or TRBV12-4 and TRBJ1-2; D unresolved. Trimming removed 3 bases from V and 4 bases from J, with 9 bases in between. This CDR3 has 13 amino acids. CDR3 residues: CASSLRNGYGYTF. Written as DNA, the CDR3 is TGTGCCAGCAGTTTGCGGAATGGCTATGGCTACACCTTC.

This clonotype was detected a few times. This chain joins TRBV12-3 or TRBV12-4 and TRBJ2-2; a weak D match, TRBD1 (7 bases). V lost 3 bases and J 4 bases, leaving 12 bases between the germline ends. The CDR3 spans 15 residues. CDR3 nucleotide sequence: TGTGCCAGCAGTTTCCGTCAGGGGGGCACCGGGGAGCTGTTTTTT. Protein product: CASSFRQGGTGELFF.

Ten or more counts support this clonotype. V and J are TRBV5-5 and TRBJ2-3, with TRBD1 matching 7 bases. The trim removed 7 bases at V and 2 bases at J, leaving 10 bases unmatched. This CDR3 region has 15 residues. Germline CDR1 reads SGHKS; CDR2 reads YYEKEE (reference sequence). The CDR3 region is CASSLQGGSTDTQYF. The CDR3 bases are TGTGCCAGCTCCCTGCAAGGGGGCTCCACAGATACGCAGTATTTT.

A few counts support this clonotype. The chain recombines TRBV10-3 with TRBJ1-1; TRBD1 agrees at 9 bases. V shed 3 bases and J 5 bases; nucleotides not matched to a gene: 7. The CDR3 contains 15 residues. Germline CDR1 ENHRY, CDR2 SYGVKD. The CDR3 DNA follows: TGTGCCATCAGTGAAAGGGGACAGGGTTGGACTGAAGCTTTCTTT. Translating it yields CAISERGQGWTEAFF.

This clonotype was counted between two and nine times. The chain is built from TRBV9 and TRBJ2-2; perhaps TRBD2 as D (5 bases). The CDR3 length is 15 residues. V was clipped by 0 bases and J by 1 base, with 7 bases between them. Germline assignment: CDR1 SGDLS and CDR2 YYNGEE. CDR3 sequence: CASSVASRNTGELFF. The CDR3 nucleotides read TGTGCCAGCAGCGTAGCTAGCAGGAACACCGGGGAGCTGTTTTTT.

The sample holds many counts of this clonotype. The chain combines TRBV12-3 or TRBV12-4 with TRBJ2-3; 10 bases are shared with TRBD2. Trimming cost V 6 bases and J 0 bases; bases outside gene matches: 3. This CDR3 is 15 amino acids long. CDR3 in amino acids: CASSEAGGSTDTQYF. CDR3 DNA: TGTGCCAGCAGCGAAGCGGGGGGGAGCACAGATACGCAGTATTTT.